The 23 T cell receptor beta chains below come from one sample, sequenced in a study of response to subunit inactivated influenza vaccine. Via MiXCR, TCRdb re-called the RT-PCR reads, giving one row per CDR3 protein. The data hold about 540,000 distinct CDR3 sequences, with roughly 25% observed a single time. The same sample was also used in a study of T cells expressing NK-cell markers. That source reports: As the method of synthesis, 5'RACE template switching with UMIs yielded TCR beta cDNA.

The source was CD4+ T cells sorted from PBMCs, collected roughly 12 days after vaccination. Receptors were obtained from a man aged 45-65 years who received an inactivated influenza vaccine.

This clonotype was counted ten times or more. This chain links TRBV7-8 with TRBJ2-2; 10 bases are shared with TRBD2. The CDR3 is 17 amino acids. Trimming cost V 5 bases and J 5 bases; bases outside gene matches: 11. CDR1 and CDR2 (germline): SGHVS, FQNEAQ. The CDR3 region has the DNA TGTGCCAGCAGCCTTGGACTAGCGGAGAGGCGGACCGGGGAGCTGTTTTTT. It is translated as CASSLGLAERRTGELFF.

This clonotype turned up a few times. The chain joins TRBV20-1 to TRBJ2-1; 10 bases align to TRBD2. The V gene end was trimmed by 0 bases and the J gene end by 6 bases; junction bases not matched to a gene: 8. This CDR3 is built from 16 residues. Per germline, CDR1 DFQATT and CDR2 SNEGSKA (reference sequence). The CDR3 spells CSARDLSGGPSNEQFF. The CDR3 DNA is TGCAGTGCTAGAGACCTTAGCGGGGGGCCATCCAATGAGCAGTTCTTC.

The chain recombines TRBV20-1 with TRBJ2-1; 12 nucleotides agree with TRBD2. Unmatched junction bases numbered 9, after V lost 2 bases and J lost 10 bases. Germline CDR1 DFQATT, CDR2 SNEGSKA (reference sequence). This CDR3 has 15 amino acids. The chain's CDR3 is CSARMGLAGPWEQFF. The DNA for the CDR3 is TGCAGTGCTAGAATGGGACTAGCGGGCCCCTGGGAGCAGTTCTTC.

This clonotype was seen more than once but under ten times. CDR3 in amino acids: CSATGTGVLGRYEQYF. The CDR3 DNA sequence: TGCAGTGCTACCGGGACAGGGGTACTAGGGAGGTACGAGCAGTACTTC. J is TRBJ2-7 and V is TRBV20-1, with 10 bases fitting TRBD1. This CDR3 contains 16 residues. Losses at the gene ends were 4 bases for V and 4 bases for J; bases not matched to a gene: 13. Per germline, CDR1 DFQATT and CDR2 SNEGSKA (reference sequence).

This clonotype appeared many times. This chain uses TRBV5-1 with TRBJ1-2; D gene unclear. Trimming pared 4 bases from V and 4 bases from J, leaving 14 bases between. Looked up from germline, CDR1 is SGHRS and CDR2 is YFSETQ. This CDR3 comprises 14 residues. This chain's CDR3 is CASSPIDLGYGYTF. CDR3 sequence (DNA): TGCGCCAGCAGCCCGATAGATCTTGGCTATGGCTACACCTTC.

This clonotype was counted between two and nine times. This chain connects TRBV10-1 to TRBJ1-1; D might be TRBD1 (5 bases). CDR3 length equals 15 residues. From germline, CDR1 is WNHNN and CDR2 SYGVQD (reference sequence). V gave up 9 bases and J gave up 4 bases, with 21 bases separating them. The CDR3 region is CASSGTSGRRTEAFF. CDR3 DNA sequence: TGCGCCAGTAGCGGGACTTCAGGGCGGCGCACTGAAGCTTTCTTT.

J is TRBJ1-5 and V is TRBV20-1; D is possibly TRBD1 (5 bases). Per germline, CDR1 DFQATT and CDR2 SNEGSKA (reference sequence). The V and J ends lost 1 base and 3 bases respectively, with 13 bases between them. The CDR3 runs 15 residues. The CDR3 region is CSARAGTGNNQPQHF. For the CDR3, the DNA is TGCAGTGCTAGAGCCGGGACCGGGAACAATCAGCCCCAGCATTTT.

This clonotype was picked up a small number of times. V and J are TRBV11-2 and TRBJ2-1; the D gene is possibly TRBD2 (7 bases). The CDR3 spans 16 residues. Germline-derived CDR1 and CDR2 are SGHAT and FQNNGV. V was clipped by 6 bases and J by 0 bases, with 15 bases between them. Here the CDR3 reads CASRRGGDLSYNEQFF. The CDR3 nucleotides are TGTGCCAGCAGAAGGGGGGGAGACCTCTCCTACAATGAGCAGTTCTTC.

Regarding this clonotype: Because the CDR3 is missing its conserved closing phenylalanine or tryptophan, this is likely a read error. The chain is built from TRBV9 and TRBJ1-1; D uncertain. The CDR3 is 13 amino acids. V was pared by 0 bases and J by 3 bases, with 6 bases between. Germline V gives CDR1 SGDLS, CDR2 YYNGEE. CDR3 region: CASSVAGDTEAFL. CDR3 DNA: TGTGCCAGCAGCGTAGCGGGAGACACTGAAGCTTTCCTT.

The chain has TRBV5-1 and TRBJ1-2, with 8 nucleotides matching TRBD1. The germline CDR1 and CDR2 sequences are SGHRS and YFSETQ. Trimming at V came to 6 bases and at J to 5 bases, leaving 9 bases not matched to a gene. This CDR3 comprises 14 residues. CDR3 in DNA: TGCGCCAGCAAAGGGACAGGCAGCCTTTATGGCTACACCTTC. This sequence encodes CASKGTGSLYGYTF.

The V call is TRBV12-3 or TRBV12-4, the J call TRBJ2-5, with 12 bases identical to TRBD2. This CDR3 spans 17 amino acids. After removal of 6 bases from V and 5 bases from J, the junction contained 13 bases not matched to a gene. DNA of the CDR3: TGTGCCAGCAGCGCGGGCCGACTAGCGGGGGATAAGGAGACCCAGTACTTC. Encoded protein: CASSAGRLAGDKETQYF.

A few counts support this clonotype. The chain is built from TRBV18 and TRBJ2-2; D call uncertain. V was pared by 5 bases and J by 7 bases, with 11 bases between. Germline assignment: CDR1 KGHSH and CDR2 LQKENI. The CDR3 has 13 residues. In nucleotides, the CDR3 is TGTGCCAGCTCAGCGACCCTGGGCGGGGAGCTGTTTTTT. Its protein is CASSATLGGELFF.

The chain couples TRBV20-1 to TRBJ1-5; weak D call: TRBD1 (5 bases). The CDR3 contains 15 residues. Looked up from germline, CDR1 is DFQATT and CDR2 is SNEGSKA (reference sequence). V was clipped by 3 bases and J by 3 bases, with 15 bases between them. CDR3 region: CSASLPGGNNQPQHF. The CDR3 DNA reads TGCAGTGCTAGCCTGCCCGGGGGAAACAATCAGCCCCAGCATTTT.

The genes are TRBV9 and TRBJ2-3; D ambiguous. The CDR3 spans 14 residues. The V end was cut by 0 bases, the J end by 2 bases, with 7 bases between. Germline CDR1 SGDLS, CDR2 YYNGEE. The CDR3 DNA reads as TGTGCCAGCAGCGTAGCGTACCCCACAGATACGCAGTATTTT. Protein: CASSVAYPTDTQYF.

This chain links TRBV5-1 with TRBJ1-6, with TRBD1 matching over 8 bases. Germline loops: CDR1 SGHRS, CDR2 YFSETQ. The CDR3 runs to 15 residues. With 0 bases clipped from V and 10 bases from J, the junction kept 6 bases outside the gene matches. The CDR3 DNA reads TGCGCCAGCAGCTTGGCCGGACAGGGAATCTCACCCCTCCACTTT. Translated: CASSLAGQGISPLHF.

The chain joins TRBV9 to TRBJ2-1, with 16 bases fitting TRBD2. Germline V gene data show CDR1 as SGDLS and CDR2 as YYNGEE. With V trimmed by 3 bases and J by 6 bases, 3 bases remained unmatched. The CDR3 has 16 amino acids. The CDR3 region is CASSAGLAGGANEQFF. CDR3 DNA sequence: TGTGCCAGCAGCGCGGGACTAGCGGGAGGGGCCAATGAGCAGTTCTTC.

The chain joins TRBV27 to TRBJ1-5, with TRBD1 matching over 10 bases. The CDR3 covers 15 residues. Germline V lookup: CDR1 MNHEY, CDR2 SMNVEV (reference sequence). With V trimmed by 3 bases and J by 5 bases, 4 bases remained unmatched. CDR3 nucleotide sequence: TGTGCCAGCAGTTTTTTGGGACAGGGGCATCAGCCCCAGCATTTT. Encoded protein: CASSFLGQGHQPQHF.

The J gene is TRBJ2-6, the V gene TRBV29-1, with D unclear. V was trimmed by 4 bases and J by 0 bases, leaving 7 bases between them. This CDR3 is built from 14 residues. Germline CDR1 and CDR2: SQVTM and ANQGSEA. In nucleotides, the CDR3 is TGCAGCGTTGCCCACAGCTCTGGGGCCAACGTCCTGACTTTC. Protein sequence: CSVAHSSGANVLTF. Using reference TRBV29-1 and TRBJ2-6 for the parts outside the CDR3, the full variable domain is SAVISQKPSRDICQRGTSLTIQCQVDSQVTMMFWYRQQPGQSLTLIATANQGSEATYESGFVIDKFPISRPNLTFSTLTVSNMSPEDSSIYLCSVAHSSGANVLTFGAGSRLTVL.

The chain is built from TRBV11-1 and TRBJ2-1; D is unclear. The CDR3 length is 15 residues. V was pared by 5 bases and J by 8 bases, with 19 bases between. Germline V lookup: CDR1 SGHAT, CDR2 FQDESV (reference sequence). The CDR3, as DNA: TGTGCCAGCAGCACTCGTTGGGGTCTTGGCTATGAGCAGTTCTTC. Amino acid sequence: CASSTRWGLGYEQFF.

This clonotype has a handful of counts. The rearrangement uses TRBV12-3 or TRBV12-4 and TRBJ2-5, with D perhaps TRBD1 (6 bases). V was trimmed by 6 bases and J by 5 bases, leaving 13 bases between them. The CDR3 has 13 residues. The CDR3, as DNA: TGTGCCAGCAGACAGGACAGAGCGGAGACCCAGTACTTC. This gives the protein CASRQDRAETQYF.

This sequence joins TRBV29-1 and TRBJ1-1; the D is unclear. The CDR3 sequence is 11 residues long. Germline CDR1 reads SQVTM; CDR2 reads ANQGSEA. V was clipped by 2 bases and J by 7 bases, with 8 bases between them. The CDR3 DNA sequence: TGCAGCGTTGAAAACAGCCATGAAGCTTTCTTT. Amino acids: CSVENSHEAFF.

This clonotype was counted only a few times. This chain connects TRBV12-3 or TRBV12-4 to TRBJ2-1; 7 bases map to TRBD2. Trimming at V came to 3 bases and at J to 4 bases, leaving 6 bases not matched to a gene. This CDR3 comprises 15 residues. The CDR3 protein is CASSFSLAEYNEQFF. CDR3 DNA: TGTGCCAGCAGTTTCTCCCTAGCGGAGTACAATGAGCAGTTCTTC.

Many counts were recorded for this clonotype. V and J are TRBV12-3 or TRBV12-4 and TRBJ1-2, with TRBD1 matching 7 bases. V was clipped by 2 bases and J by 2 bases; unmatched bases: 5. The CDR3 runs to 15 residues. CDR3 protein: CASSLLAGGNYGYTF. The CDR3 DNA follows: TGTGCCAGCAGTTTATTGGCAGGGGGGAACTATGGCTACACCTTC.